This TCR beta chain was captured in a study of blood T cell repertoires in COVID-19. Background on the study: The United States, Italy and Spain supplied acute and convalescent COVID-19 samples.

This clone was recorded only once. Generated by immunoSEQ multiplex PCR, the TCRdb table keeps only in-frame clones and is missing some. The sample has around 68,000 clones, around 85% seen once; the top ten hold 8.5% to 10%. The germline V gene has CDR1 SEHNR and CDR2 FQNEAQ (reference sequence). Deletions cut 5 bases from V and 6 bases from J, with 14 bases between. This CDR3 has 14 amino acids. This TCR was recovered from a woman in her 50s with acute or convalescent COVID-19. Source material: peripheral blood. This chain joins TRBV7-9 and TRBJ1-5; D not resolved. CDR3: CASSPDPTGQPQHF. The CDR3 DNA reads TGTGCCAGCAGCCCCGACCCCACGGGTCAGCCCCAGCATTTT.